This T cell receptor beta chain stems from a study of early T cells in non-severe SARS-CoV-2 infection. General observations from the study: Anti-spike CD8 specificities were favored by VDJdb matching, whose results missed private and CD4 specificities.

CDR3 length: 16 amino acids. V lost 5 bases to trimming and J lost 1 base; unmatched junction nucleotides: 4. Germline-derived CDR1 and CDR2 are SGHAT and FQNNGV. There are many counts of this clonotype. Its antigen is still unknown. As part of library construction, unique molecular identifiers were attached to individual cDNA molecules. One entry per CDR3 protein results from TCRdb running MiXCR on the 5' RACE reads. The sample lists more than 20,000 distinct CDR3 sequences, about 3.7% occurring once. Sequencing was done on a sample of whole blood. The TCR comes from an adult who was a healthcare worker with PCR-confirmed SARS-CoV-2 infection or an uninfected control (not recorded which). The chain links TRBV11-2 to TRBJ2-1; 11 bases fit TRBD2. Here the CDR3 DNA reads TGTGCCAGCAGCGCCAGACTAGCGGGGTCCTACAATGAGCAGTTCTTC. Translated, it gives CASSARLAGSYNEQFF.